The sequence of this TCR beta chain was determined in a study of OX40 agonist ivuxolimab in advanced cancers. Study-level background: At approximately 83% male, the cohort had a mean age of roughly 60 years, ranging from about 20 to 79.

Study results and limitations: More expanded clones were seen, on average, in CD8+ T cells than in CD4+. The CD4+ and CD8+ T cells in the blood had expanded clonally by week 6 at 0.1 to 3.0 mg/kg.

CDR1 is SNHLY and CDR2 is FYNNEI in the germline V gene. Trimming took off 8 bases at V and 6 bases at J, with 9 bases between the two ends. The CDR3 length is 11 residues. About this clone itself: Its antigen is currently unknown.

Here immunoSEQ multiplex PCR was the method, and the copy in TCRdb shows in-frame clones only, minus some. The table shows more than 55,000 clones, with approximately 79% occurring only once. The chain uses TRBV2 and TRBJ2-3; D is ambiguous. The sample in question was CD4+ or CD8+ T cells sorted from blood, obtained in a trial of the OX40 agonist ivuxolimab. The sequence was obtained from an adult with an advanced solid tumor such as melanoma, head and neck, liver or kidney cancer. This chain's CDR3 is CASQIADTQYF. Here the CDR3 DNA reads TGTGCCAGCCAAATTGCGGATACGCAGTATTTT.